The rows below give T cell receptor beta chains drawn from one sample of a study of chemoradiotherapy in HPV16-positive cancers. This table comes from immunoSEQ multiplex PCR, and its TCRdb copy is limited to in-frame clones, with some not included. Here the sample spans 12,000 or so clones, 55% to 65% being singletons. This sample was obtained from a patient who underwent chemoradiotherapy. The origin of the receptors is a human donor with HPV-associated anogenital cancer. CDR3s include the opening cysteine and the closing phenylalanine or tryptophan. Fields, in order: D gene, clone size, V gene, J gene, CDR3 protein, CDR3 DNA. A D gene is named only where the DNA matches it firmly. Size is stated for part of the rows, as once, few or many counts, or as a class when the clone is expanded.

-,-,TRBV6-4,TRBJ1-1,CASSRQWNTEAFF,TGTGCCAGCAGCCGACAGTGGAACACTGAAGCTTTCTTT
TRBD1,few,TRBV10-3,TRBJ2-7,CAISGDSGYEQYF,TGTGCCATCAGTGGGGACAGTGGGTACGAGCAGTACTTC
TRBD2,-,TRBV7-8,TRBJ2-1,CASSLVFPGLAGNNEQFF,TGTGCCAGCAGCTTAGTGTTCCCGGGACTAGCGGGGAACAATGAGCAGTTCTTC
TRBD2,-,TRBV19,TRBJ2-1,CASSILLAGVHEQFF,TGTGCCAGTAGTATCTTGCTAGCGGGGGTCCATGAGCAGTTCTTC
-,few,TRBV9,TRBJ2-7,CASSVEGLPTHEQYF,TGTGCCAGCAGCGTAGAGGGCCTGCCAACCCACGAGCAGTACTTC
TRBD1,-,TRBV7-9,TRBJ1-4,CASSLSQGGSEKLFF,TGTGCCAGCAGCTTAAGTCAGGGGGGGTCGGAAAAACTGTTTTTT
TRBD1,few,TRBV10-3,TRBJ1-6,CAITGDRGPDSPLHF,TGTGCCATCACCGGGGACAGGGGGCCGGATTCACCCCTCCACTTT
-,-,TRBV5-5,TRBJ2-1,CASSLGGGTDYNEQFF,TGTGCCAGCAGCTTGGGAGGGGGGACAGACTACAATGAGCAGTTCTTC
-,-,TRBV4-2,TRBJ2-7,CASSQNRAPGYEQYF,TGTGCCAGCAGCCAGAACAGGGCCCCGGGATACGAGCAGTACTTC
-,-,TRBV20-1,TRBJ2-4,CSARANIQYF,TGCAGTGCTCGGGCGAACATTCAGTACTTC
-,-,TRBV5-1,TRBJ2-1,CASSLSSKNEQFF,TGCGCCAGCAGCTTGTCGTCAAAAAATGAGCAGTTCTTC
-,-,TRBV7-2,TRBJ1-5,CASSKTGERPQHF,TGTGCCAGCAGCAAGACAGGTGAGCGGCCCCAGCATTTT
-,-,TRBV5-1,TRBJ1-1,CASSAGRDTEAFF,TGCGCCAGCAGCGCGGGACGAGACACTGAAGCTTTCTTT
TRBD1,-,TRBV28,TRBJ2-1,CASSLSDRSYNEQFF,TGTGCCAGCAGTTTATCGGACAGGTCTTACAATGAGCAGTTCTTC
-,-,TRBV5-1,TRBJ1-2,CASSLGVGTWDGYTF,TGCGCCAGCAGCTTGGGTGTTGGCACCTGGGATGGCTACACCTTC
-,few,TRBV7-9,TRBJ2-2,CASSSIWQGATGELFF,TGTGCCAGCAGCTCCATTTGGCAGGGTGCTACCGGGGAGCTGTTTTTT
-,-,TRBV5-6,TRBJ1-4,CASSPLDSNNEKLFF,TGTGCCAGCAGCCCCTTGGACAGCAATAATGAAAAACTGTTTTTT
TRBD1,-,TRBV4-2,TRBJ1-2,CASSEPTGDYGYTF,TGTGCCAGCAGCGAACCGACAGGGGACTATGGCTACACCTTC
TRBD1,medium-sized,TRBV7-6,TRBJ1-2,CASSLGTGDYGYTF,TGTGCCAGCAGCTTAGGTACAGGGGACTATGGCTACACCTTC
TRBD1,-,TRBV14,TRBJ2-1,CASSQYNTGGLEQFF,TGTGCCAGCAGCCAATACAATACAGGGGGCCTTGAGCAGTTCTTC
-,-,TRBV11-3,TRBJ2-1,CASSEGNGDNEQFF,TGTGCCAGCAGCGAAGGCAACGGCGACAATGAGCAGTTCTTC
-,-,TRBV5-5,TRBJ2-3,CASTPDPRTDTQYF,TGTGCCAGCACCCCGGATCCCCGCACAGATACGCAGTATTTT
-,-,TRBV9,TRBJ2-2,CASSVVPGSGELFF,TGTGCCAGCAGCGTAGTCCCCGGGAGCGGGGAGCTGTTTTTT
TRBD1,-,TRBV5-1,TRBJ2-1,CASSGGQGEPEQFF,TGCGCCAGCAGCGGGGGACAGGGGGAGCCTGAGCAGTTCTTC
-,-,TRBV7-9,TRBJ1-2,CASSSGNYGYTF,TGTGCCAGCAGCTCCGGGAACTATGGCTACACCTTC
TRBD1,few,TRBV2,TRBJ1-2,CASSARGRKANYGYTF,TGTGCCAGCAGTGCCAGGGGGCGTAAAGCTAACTATGGCTACACCTTC
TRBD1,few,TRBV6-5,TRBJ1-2,CASKKTGDYGYTF,TGTGCCAGCAAGAAGACAGGGGACTATGGCTACACCTTC
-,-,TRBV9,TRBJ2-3,CASSVGVQWPDTQYF,TGTGCCAGCAGCGTAGGGGTTCAGTGGCCGGATACGCAGTATTTT
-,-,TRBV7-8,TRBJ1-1,CASSPIRMNTEAFF,TGTGCCAGCAGCCCCATCCGGATGAACACTGAAGCTTTCTTT
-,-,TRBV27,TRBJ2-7,CASRSVGGAYEQYF,TGTGCCAGCAGGTCTGTGGGGGGCGCCTACGAGCAGTACTTC
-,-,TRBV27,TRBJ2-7,CASKHLGGEQYF,TGTGCCAGCAAACATTTGGGGGGAGAGCAGTACTTC
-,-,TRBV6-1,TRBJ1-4,CASSEEGGDEKLFF,TGTGCCAGCAGTGAAGAAGGAGGGGACGAAAAACTGTTTTTT
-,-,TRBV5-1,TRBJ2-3,CASSEGDKTDTQYF,TGCGCCAGCAGCGAGGGGGACAAAACAGATACGCAGTATTTT
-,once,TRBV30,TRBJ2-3,CAWSDRRLTADTQYF,TGTGCCTGGAGTGACCGACGCCTGACAGCAGATACGCAGTATTTT
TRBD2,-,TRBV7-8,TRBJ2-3,CASSPTRGGRTDTQYF,TGTGCCAGCAGCCCAACTCGCGGGGGTCGCACAGATACGCAGTATTTT
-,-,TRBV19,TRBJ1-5,CATSGLQLDQPQHF,TGTGCCACCTCGGGACTTCAGCTGGATCAGCCCCAGCATTTT
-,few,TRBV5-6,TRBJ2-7,CASSTWTVYEQYF,TGTGCCAGCAGCACTTGGACAGTCTACGAGCAGTACTTC
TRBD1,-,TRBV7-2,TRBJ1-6,CASSSDRELLHF,TGTGCCAGCAGCTCGGACAGGGAGCTCCTCCACTTT
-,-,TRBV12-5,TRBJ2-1,CASGLTGAGNEQFF,TGTGCTAGTGGTTTGACGGGGGCGGGCAATGAGCAGTTCTTC
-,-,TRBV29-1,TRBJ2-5,CSVSEGVQETQYF,TGCAGCGTTAGTGAGGGGGTCCAAGAGACCCAGTACTTC
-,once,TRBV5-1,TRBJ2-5,CASSLALGAETQYF,TGCGCCAGCAGCTTGGCCTTGGGCGCGGAGACCCAGTACTTC
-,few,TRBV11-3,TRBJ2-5,CASSLDGETQYF,TGTGCCAGCAGCTTAGATGGGGAGACCCAGTACTTC
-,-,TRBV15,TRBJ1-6,CATSRDLGASPLHF,TGTGCCACCAGCAGAGATCTGGGGGCCTCGCCCCTCCACTTT
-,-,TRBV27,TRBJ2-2,CASSSSLLSGELFF,TGTGCCAGCAGTTCCTCACTTCTATCCGGGGAGCTGTTTTTT
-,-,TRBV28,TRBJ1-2,CASRAVNGDYGYTF,TGTGCCAGCAGGGCGGTGAACGGGGACTATGGCTACACCTTC
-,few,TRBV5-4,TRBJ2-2,CASTSRGTLQTGELFF,TGTGCCAGCACCTCCCGGGGGACTCTACAAACCGGGGAGCTGTTTTTT
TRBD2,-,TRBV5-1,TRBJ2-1,CASSVSGTSSHNEQFF,TGCGCCAGCAGCGTGTCCGGGACTAGCAGCCACAATGAGCAGTTCTTC
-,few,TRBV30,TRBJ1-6,CAWSPSNNSPLHF,TGTGCCTGGAGTCCTTCCAATAATTCACCCCTCCACTTT
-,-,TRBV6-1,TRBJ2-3,CASRGGGTDTQYF,TGTGCCAGCAGGGGGGGAGGCACAGATACGCAGTATTTT
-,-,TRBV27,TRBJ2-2,CASSSHLGGYTGELFF,TGTGCCAGCAGTTCCCATCTGGGGGGCTACACCGGGGAGCTGTTTTTT
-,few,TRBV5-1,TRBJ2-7,CASSPQPSSYEQYF,TGCGCCAGCAGCCCCCAACCCAGTTCCTACGAGCAGTACTTC
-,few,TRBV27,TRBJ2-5,CASSFQAEETQYF,TGTGCCAGCAGTTTTCAAGCAGAAGAGACCCAGTACTTC
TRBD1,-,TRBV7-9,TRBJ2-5,CASSLGQGETQYF,TGTGCCAGCAGCTTGGGACAGGGGGAGACCCAGTACTTC
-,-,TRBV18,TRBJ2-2,CASSPAGEAGELFF,TGTGCCAGCTCACCGGCCGGGGAGGCCGGGGAGCTGTTTTTT